This T cell receptor (beta chain) was identified during a study of T cell clonotyping in hematopoietic cell transplantation. Study-level results: After transplant, recipient diversity fell while pathologically expanded clonotypes grew through day 180.

Concerning this clone itself: Antigen: not known.

Germline CDR1 MDHEN, CDR2 SYDVKM. V shed 6 bases and J shed 0 bases, with 15 bases lying between them. The CDR3 runs to 17 residues. Libraries were prepared by immunoSEQ multiplex PCR; TCRdb keeps only in-frame clonotypes and omits some of them. The sample holds 4,700 or so clones, around 92% seen once. The sequencing here drew on peripheral blood mononuclear cells, taken 100 days after allogeneic stem cell transplant. This chain links TRBV28 with TRBJ2-6; D gene ambiguous. The sequence came from a male patient aged 70-85 years who had an allogeneic stem cell transplant from an unrelated donor, so T cells may come from the graft donor. Some clones in this sample may be carry-over from other donors' samples. The CDR3 DNA sequence: TGTGCCAGCAGCCCGAGCTGGTCCAGCTCTGGGGCCAACGTCCTGACTTTC. Translating gives CASSPSWSSSGANVLTF. Combining the CDR3 with reference TRBV28 and TRBJ2-6 gives the whole variable domain DVKVTQSSRYLVKRTGEKVFLECVQDMDHENMFWYRQDPGLGLRLIYFSYDVKMKEKGDIPEGYSVSREKKERFSLILESASTNQTSMYLCASSPSWSSSGANVLTFGAGSRLTVL.